This TCR beta chain comes out of a study of regulatory T cells in long-lasting Graves disease. In building TCR beta libraries, iRepertoire HTBI primers were used together with Arm-PCR of CDR3 regions. Each CDR3 protein is one row after TCRdb ran MiXCR on the multiplex PCR reads. The data contain hundreds of thousands of distinct CDR3 sequences, roughly 15% of them singletons. Time point specified: newly diagnosed GD, antithyroid drugs for less than 3 months. TCR sequences were obtained from RNA taken from PBMCs. There are a few counts of this clonotype. This CDR3 spans 17 amino acids. V dropped 6 bases and J dropped 2; count of bases not matched to a gene: 10. Germline values: CDR1 MNHNS, CDR2 SASEGT. These data are also associated with another study on T cells in Graves' hyperthyroidism and ophthalmopathy. From that second work: The blood repertoire included most of the expanded thyroid clonotypes above 0.001.

J is TRBJ1-2 and V is TRBV6-1, with 12 bases matching TRBD1. The sequence derives from a woman aged 35-65 years with Graves disease. This specimen consisted of peripheral blood mononuclear cells (PBMCs), obtained at new diagnosis, from a patient treated with antithyroid drugs. The CDR3 sequence: CASRDSGTGGRNYGYTF. The CDR3 DNA reads TGTGCCAGCAGGGATTCCGGGACAGGGGGCCGAAACTATGGCTACACCTTC.